The rows below give T cell receptor beta chains drawn from one sample of a study of vaccination and CD4 T cells after COVID-19. TCRdb itself ran the PCR reads through MiXCR, one entry per CDR3 protein. Of 20,000 to 25,000 distinct CDR3 sequences detected, 42% appear once; the ten largest clones hold roughly 9.9%. These receptors have no known antigen. This material consisted of CD4+ T cells from blood, cultured in vitro, taken about 7 months after SARS-CoV-2 vaccination. All receptors derive from a human donor who had recovered from COVID-19. Each CDR3 is given with its conserved first and last residue. A D gene is named only where the DNA matches it firmly. Clone size is given for some rows only: seen once, a few or many times, or a class if the clone is expanded.

- TRBJ1-5 - TRBV19 TGTGCCAGTAGTATACAAGGCGTCTATAGCAATCAGCCCCAGCATTTT CASSIQGVYSNQPQHF
- TRBJ1-2 - TRBV7-3 TGTGCCAGCAGCCCCACCGGAGCTAACTATGGCTACACCTTC CASSPTGANYGYTF
- TRBJ2-5 - TRBV2 TGTGCCAGCACACGCGACAGGCAAGAGACCCAGTACTTC CASTRDRQETQYF
- TRBJ1-5 - TRBV19 TGTGCCAGTAGTATAGCCCTCGGACCTAATCAGCCCCAGCATTTT CASSIALGPNQPQHF
- TRBJ1-6 - TRBV7-8 TGTGCCAGCAGCTTGGGGACCGATTATAATTCACCCCTCCACTTT CASSLGTDYNSPLHF
- TRBJ2-3 - TRBV20-1 TGCAGTGCTTACACAGATACGCAGTATTTT CSAYTDTQYF
- TRBJ2-1 - TRBV20-1 TGCAGTGCTAGAGATGGGAGGCTCTACAATGAGCAGTTCTTC CSARDGRLYNEQFF
- TRBJ1-2 - TRBV6-4 TGTGCCAGCAGTGAGTCCTTGGGTCAGGGTGGCTACACCTTC CASSESLGQGGYTF
- TRBJ2-1 - TRBV7-3 TGTGCCAGCAGCTTTGAGGCCCCCTACAATGAGCAGTTCTTC CASSFEAPYNEQFF
- TRBJ2-7 - TRBV19 TGTGCCAGCACAGGGAGGGGCGAGCAGTACTTC CASTGRGEQYF
TRBD2 TRBJ2-3 - TRBV7-9 TGTGCCAGCAGCTTAGTTTCGGGGGGACGCACAGATACGCAGTATTTT CASSLVSGGRTDTQYF
TRBD1 TRBJ2-2 few TRBV11-1 TGTGCCAGCAGCTCCGACAGGGGAGACACCGGGGAGCTGTTTTTT CASSSDRGDTGELFF
- TRBJ2-5 few TRBV23-1 TGCGCCAGCCGGCCCAGCGGCCAGGAGACCCAGTACTTC CASRPSGQETQYF
- TRBJ2-7 few TRBV19 TGTGCCAGTAGCCTCCGGGACACCGGCTACGAGCAGTACTTC CASSLRDTGYEQYF
TRBD1 TRBJ1-1 - TRBV6-1 TGTGCCAGCAGTAGGACAGGGGACGGAGACGCTTTCTTT CASSRTGDGDAFF
TRBD2 TRBJ2-6 - TRBV7-6 TGTGCCAGCAGCTTAATAGCGGGGGAGGCCGCTGGGGCCAACGTCCTGACTTTC CASSLIAGEAAGANVLTF
- TRBJ2-7 few TRBV10-3 TGTGCCATCACCGCGGGGTGGGAGCAGTACTTC CAITAGWEQYF
TRBD2 TRBJ2-7 - TRBV20-1 TGCAGTGCTAGCCCTAGCGGGAGGATCCACGAGCAGTACTTC CSASPSGRIHEQYF
TRBD2 TRBJ2-1 few TRBV15 TGTGCCACCAGCAGCCCCACTTGGCGGGGGGGAATGAAGCAGTTCTTC CATSSPTWRGGMKQFF
- TRBJ2-3 few TRBV7-2 TGTGCCAGCAGCTATCGCACAGATACGCAGTATTTT CASSYRTDTQYF
TRBD1 TRBJ2-3 - TRBV6-1 TGTGCCAGCAGACAGGGGGCAGATACGCAGTATTTT CASRQGADTQYF
- TRBJ2-7 - TRBV10-1 TGCGCCAGCGGGAGGACCGTCTACGAGCAGTACTTC CASGRTVYEQYF
TRBD1 TRBJ1-1 - TRBV20-1 TGCAGTGCTAGAGTAGGGGGGACAGGGGGGAACACTGAAGCTTTCTTT CSARVGGTGGNTEAFF
- TRBJ2-5 - TRBV25-1 TGTGCCAGCAGTGCTTGGTCGGGGTTATCTCGCAGGGGACCACAAGAGACCCGGTACTTC CASSAWSGLSRRGPQETRYF
TRBD2 TRBJ2-1 - TRBV28 TGTGCCAGCATCATAGCGGGTAGCTACAATGAGCAGTTCTTC CASIIAGSYNEQFF
TRBD1 TRBJ2-6 few TRBV20-1 TGCAGTGCTAGCCCTGGGACAGGCCGTTCTGGGGCCAACGTCCTGACTTTC CSASPGTGRSGANVLTF
- TRBJ2-5 few TRBV5-6 TGTGCCAGCAGCTTAGGAGGGGCACAAGAGACCCAGTACTTC CASSLGGAQETQYF
TRBD2 TRBJ2-5 few TRBV7-8 TGTGCCAGCAGCCCTCCGTTAGCGGGAGTGGATTGGGAGACCCAGTACTTC CASSPPLAGVDWETQYF
- TRBJ2-5 - TRBV20-1 TGCAGTGCTAGAGATCCGACAAGCCAAGAGACCCAGTACTTC CSARDPTSQETQYF
- TRBJ1-5 medium-sized TRBV15 TGTGCCACCAGCAGAGATAATCAGCCCCAGCATTTT CATSRDNQPQHF
TRBD2 TRBJ2-3 - TRBV5-1 TGCGCCAGCAGCTTGGGTGCGGGAGGGCCTCGCACAGATACGCAGTATTTT CASSLGAGGPRTDTQYF
TRBD1 TRBJ2-7 - TRBV28 TGTGCCAGCAGTCCCCGATCGGGACAGGCGTACTTC CASSPRSGQAYF
- TRBJ1-6 - TRBV7-6 TGTGCCAGCAGCTCCACTCCTGGGGGTCCCTATAATTCACCCCTCCACTTT CASSSTPGGPYNSPLHF
- TRBJ2-2 - TRBV20-1 TGCAGTGCTAGAGCAGCTGCGAACACCGGGGAGCTGTTTTTT CSARAAANTGELFF
TRBD1 TRBJ2-7 few TRBV20-1 TGCAGTGTCCAACTGACAGGGGCCTACGAGCAGTACTTC CSVQLTGAYEQYF
TRBD2 TRBJ2-1 - TRBV6-1 TGTGCCAGCAGGCCACCGGGACTAGTTGCCAATGAGCAGTTCTTC CASRPPGLVANEQFF
- TRBJ2-3 few TRBV20-1 TGCAGCGCTCACGGAGGGGGAGATACGCAGTATTTT CSAHGGGDTQYF
- TRBJ2-5 - TRBV7-8 TGTGCCAGCACCCCCCGGGTGACGGGAGAGACCCAGTACTTC CASTPRVTGETQYF
TRBD1 TRBJ2-3 few TRBV28 TGTGCCAGCAGACAGGGGGCCACAGATACGCAGTATTTT CASRQGATDTQYF
- TRBJ1-5 - TRBV15 TGTGCCACCAGCAGAGACAGCTATAGCAATCAGCCCCAGCATTTT CATSRDSYSNQPQHF
- TRBJ2-7 - TRBV7-3 TGTGCCAGCAGTCAAGACGGTGGAATTGGTTACGAGCAGTACTTC CASSQDGGIGYEQYF
TRBD1 TRBJ1-2 few TRBV28 TGTGCCAGCAGTTTCCAAATGGGACAGGTCTATGGCTACACCTTC CASSFQMGQVYGYTF
- TRBJ2-5 - TRBV4-2 TGTGCCAGCAGCCCTACAAGTAGCCTTCAAGAGACCCAGTACTTC CASSPTSSLQETQYF
- TRBJ1-6 few TRBV12-1 TGTGCCAGCAGCGCTGGACAGGGGAATTCACCCCTCCACTTT CASSAGQGNSPLHF
- TRBJ1-6 few TRBV28 TGCGCCAGCAGCCAAGCCGGTGCCAGGGGAGGTTCACCCCTCCACTTT CASSQAGARGGSPLHF
TRBD1 TRBJ2-5 - TRBV2 TGTGCCAGCAGCGGGGACAGCCAAGAGACCCAGTACTTC CASSGDSQETQYF
- TRBJ2-2 - TRBV24-1 TGTGCCGCCAGATCTCCGAACACCGGGGAGCTGTTTTTT CAARSPNTGELFF
- TRBJ2-1 - TRBV28 TGTGCCAGCAGTTTTGGAGGGACCTACAATGAGCAGTTCTTC CASSFGGTYNEQFF
- TRBJ2-3 - TRBV7-9 TGTGCCAGCAGCTCCTCGACAACCACAGATACGCAGTATTTT CASSSSTTTDTQYF
- TRBJ2-7 once TRBV5-1 TGCGCCAGCAGCGCGCCCTCCTACGAGCAGTACTTC CASSAPSYEQYF
- TRBJ2-5 - TRBV29-1 TGCAGCGCCGGGCTGGGTGGGACCATAAGGTTGGAGACCCAGTACTTC CSAGLGGTIRLETQYF
- TRBJ1-6 few TRBV7-3 TGTGCCAGCAGCTTACTAGGTGACTATAATTCACCCCTCCACTTT CASSLLGDYNSPLHF
- TRBJ1-1 - TRBV6-1 TGTGCCAGCAGCCTCCCAGGATGGTCGAACACTGAAGCTTTCTTT CASSLPGWSNTEAFF
TRBD1 TRBJ2-5 - TRBV5-4 TGTGCCAGCAGCTCCAGACAGGGGGCGGGGGAGACCCAGTACTTC CASSSRQGAGETQYF